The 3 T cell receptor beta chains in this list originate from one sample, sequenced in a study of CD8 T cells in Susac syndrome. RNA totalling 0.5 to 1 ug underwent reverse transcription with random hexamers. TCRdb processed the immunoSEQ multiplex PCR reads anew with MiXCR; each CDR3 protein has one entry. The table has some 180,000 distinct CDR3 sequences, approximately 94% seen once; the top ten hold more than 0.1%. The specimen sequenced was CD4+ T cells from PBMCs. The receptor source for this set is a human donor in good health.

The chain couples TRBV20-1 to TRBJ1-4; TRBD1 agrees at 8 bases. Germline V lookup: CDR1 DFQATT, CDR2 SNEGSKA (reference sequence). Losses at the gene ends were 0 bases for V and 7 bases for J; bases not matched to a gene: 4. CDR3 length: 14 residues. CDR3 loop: CSAREWTGIEKLFF. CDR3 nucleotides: TGCAGTGCTAGAGAATGGACAGGGATTGAAAAACTGTTTTTT.

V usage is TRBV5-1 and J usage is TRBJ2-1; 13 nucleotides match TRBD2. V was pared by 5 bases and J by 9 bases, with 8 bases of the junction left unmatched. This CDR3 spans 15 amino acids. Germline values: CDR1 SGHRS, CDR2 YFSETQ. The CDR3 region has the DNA TGCGCCAGCAGGTCGGGACTAGCGGGAAGGTCTGAGCAGTTCTTC. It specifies CASRSGLAGRSEQFF.

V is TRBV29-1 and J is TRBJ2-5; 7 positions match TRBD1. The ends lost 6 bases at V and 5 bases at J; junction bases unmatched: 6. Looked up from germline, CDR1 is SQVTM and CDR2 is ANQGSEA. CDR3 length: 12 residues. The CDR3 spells CSVTGSRETQYF. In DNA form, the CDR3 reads TGCAGCGTGACAGGGTCGCGCGAGACCCAGTACTTC.